A single sample gave rise to the 13 T cell receptor beta chains below, sequenced in a study of technical replicates of blood from a few donors. Libraries were prepared by immunoSEQ multiplex PCR; TCRdb keeps only in-frame clonotypes and omits some of them. Of 70,000 to 75,000 clones in the sample, just under 95% were seen once. Input material: T cells isolated from PBMCs. The receptors originated from a human donor in good health.

In its sample, this clone was seen once. The chain couples TRBV11-3 to TRBJ2-1; D is perhaps TRBD1 (6 bases). The CDR3 runs 15 residues. V lost 1 base, J lost 6 bases, and 13 bases lay in between. From germline, CDR1 is SGHNT and CDR2 YENEEA. The CDR3 here is CASSLGGLALNEQFF. CDR3 in DNA: TGTGCCAGCAGCTTAGGGGGGCTAGCACTCAATGAGCAGTTCTTC. The entire variable domain, with the rest obtained from reference TRBV11-3 and TRBJ2-1, is as follows: EAGVVQSPRYKIIEKKQPVAFWCNPISGHNTLYWYLQNLGQGPELLIRYENEEAVDDSQLPKDRFSAERLKGVDSTLKIQPAELGDSAVYLCASSLGGLALNEQFFGPGTRLTVL.

This chain connects TRBV29-1 to TRBJ1-2; the D is unclear. The germline V gene encodes CDR1 SQVTM and CDR2 ANQGSEA. Trimming pared 2 bases from V and 4 bases from J, leaving 11 bases between. CDR3 length: 13 residues. CDR3 sequence (DNA): TGCAGCGTTGAATCCAGACTCAGCTATGGCTACACCTTC. Translated, it gives CSVESRLSYGYTF.

This clone was recorded once. V and J are TRBV18 and TRBJ1-1; 8 positions agree with TRBD1. The CDR3 consists of 12 residues. Per germline, CDR1 KGHSH and CDR2 LQKENI. J was trimmed by 8 bases and V by 4 bases; bases with no gene match: 3. CDR3 in amino acids: CASSRQGQEAFF. The DNA of the CDR3 is TGTGCCAGCTCACGACAGGGGCAGGAAGCTTTCTTT.

The chain combines TRBV16 with TRBJ2-7; D remains unclear. The germline V and J ends were trimmed by 4 bases and 2 bases, with 9 bases remaining between them. The CDR3 loop spans 13 amino acids. Germline V gene data show CDR1 as KGHSY and CDR2 as FQNENV. CDR3 in amino acids: CASSPRLAYEQYF. DNA for the CDR3: TGTGCCAGCAGCCCCCGGTTAGCCTACGAGCAGTACTTC.

V usage is TRBV7-7 and J usage is TRBJ1-1; unclear D gene. The CDR3 length is 15 residues. The germline CDR1 and CDR2 sequences are SSHAT and FNYEAQ (reference sequence). Trimming removed 1 base at V and 6 bases at J, with 15 bases between. Written as DNA, the CDR3 is TGTGCCAGCAGCTTAGGTAATCGCTTAGAAGCTGAAGCTTTCTTT. Amino acid sequence: CASSLGNRLEAEAFF.

This chain uses TRBV19 with TRBJ1-2; perhaps TRBD1 as D (6 bases). Trimming removed 6 bases at V and 3 bases at J, with 20 bases between. The germline gives CDR1 LNHDA, CDR2 SQIVND (reference sequence). The CDR3 consists of 16 residues. CDR3 sequence: CASSAFPGESYYGYTF. The CDR3 DNA follows: TGTGCCAGTAGCGCCTTCCCAGGGGAGTCGTACTATGGCTACACCTTC.

The gene calls are TRBV2 and TRBJ2-1; 8 nucleotides agree with TRBD2. CDR1 SNHLY and CDR2 FYNNEI come from the germline V gene. V gave up 7 bases and J gave up 0 bases; unmatched junction bases: 5. The CDR3 sequence is 15 residues long. The CDR3 DNA reads TGTGCCAGCAACCAGCGGGAGCGCTCCTACAATGAGCAGTTCTTC. This encodes CASNQRERSYNEQFF.

This chain joins TRBV2 and TRBJ1-3; D unresolved. The CDR3 runs to 11 residues. The germline V gene encodes CDR1 SNHLY and CDR2 FYNNEI. Trimming removed 6 bases from V and 9 bases from J, with 9 bases in between. The CDR3 DNA reads TGTGCCAGCAGAGCGTCTGGCACCATATATTTT. Its protein product is CASRASGTIYF.

The rearrangement joins TRBV19 to TRBJ2-7; 7 nucleotides match TRBD1. J lost 6 bases, V lost 6 bases, and 11 bases had no gene match. Germline CDR1 is LNHDA and CDR2 is SQIVND (reference sequence). The CDR3 runs 14 residues. The CDR3 DNA follows: TGTGCCAGTAGCGGACAGGCCGGCCCTCCCGAGCAGTACTTC. Translated, it gives CASSGQAGPPEQYF.

This clone was found a few times. The V gene is TRBV6-1, the J gene TRBJ1-6; D remains ambiguous. The CDR3 runs to 14 residues. Deletions cut 8 bases from V and 7 bases from J, with 15 bases between. CDR1 is MNHNS, CDR2 SASEGT, per germline. Here the CDR3 reads CASHRGRLNSPLHF. The CDR3 DNA is TGTGCCAGCCATCGTGGCAGGCTGAATTCACCCCTCCACTTT.

This clone has only a few counts. The chain joins TRBV27 to TRBJ1-1; D is undetermined. The CDR3 sequence is 13 residues long. V was shortened by 6 bases and J by 0 bases, with 8 bases between the two germline ends. CDR1 MNHEY and CDR2 SMNVEV come from the germline V gene (reference sequence). DNA of the CDR3: TGTGCCAGCAGCCCCATGTTGAACACTGAAGCTTTCTTT. It specifies CASSPMLNTEAFF.

The chain uses TRBV10-1 and TRBJ2-7, with D possibly matching TRBD2 (6 bases). The CDR3 has 15 amino acids. V dropped 0 bases and J dropped 2 bases, with 11 bases sitting between them. Germline values: CDR1 WNHNN, CDR2 SYGVQD (reference sequence). CDR3 residues: CASSESGGRPYEQYF. DNA of the CDR3: TGCGCCAGCAGTGAGTCGGGGGGTCGACCCTACGAGCAGTACTTC.

The CDR3 DNA sequence: TGTGCCAGCAGCAAGGGGGCCTCGATAAACTATGGCTACACCTTC. Translated: CASSKGASINYGYTF. The chain couples TRBV21-1 to TRBJ1-2; TRBD1, as called in the table, went unchecked against the DNA. TRBV21-1 is deemed a pseudogene. The CDR3 loop spans 15 amino acids.